This T cell receptor beta chain was recorded in a study of cytotoxic CD8 clonotypes in ibrutinib-treated CLL. Looking at the study overall: After a median around 12 months on treatment (6 to 36), response samples were drawn. Findings of the study overall: Against age-matched healthy donors, baseline clonality ran higher and tracked circulating CD8+ T-cell counts. Sampling times (in sustained-remission versus progressing patients) were not the same. Few clonotypes were public, and these shrank or held steady under treatment.

With 0 bases removed from V and 9 bases from J, the gap between germline ends came to 14 bases. The CDR3 contains 15 residues. Looked up from germline, CDR1 is SGHAT and CDR2 is FQNNGV. Regarding this clone: Its antigen is still unknown.

The repertoire was sequenced with immunoSEQ multiplex PCR; TCRdb's copy has only in-frame clones and lacks some. Among approximately 150,000 clones, 84% were seen once, and the ten largest hold 4.6%. This chain uses TRBV11-2 with TRBJ1-4; a possible D gene is TRBD1 (5 bases). The origin of this receptor is a human donor with chronic lymphocytic leukemia. The sequencing used PBMCs, collected after 24 months of ibrutinib treatment. The DNA of the CDR3 is TGTGCCAGCAGCTTAGATGCGGGGACCCGGAAAAAACTGTTTTTT. This codes for CASSLDAGTRKKLFF.